The rows below give T cell receptor beta chains drawn from one sample of a study of long-term antiretroviral therapy in people with HIV. Sequenced by immunoSEQ multiplex PCR; TCRdb stores in-frame clones only, minus some. The table lists roughly 34,000 clones, about 76% of them singletons, with approximately 3.2% in the top ten. The source material was unsorted PBMCs, sampled 1.9 years after starting antiretroviral therapy. These receptors all come from a man aged 18 to 29 with HIV. CDR3s include the opening cysteine and the closing phenylalanine or tryptophan. D genes are given only for firm matches. Clone size appears in some rows only: once, few, many, or a class for an expanded clone.

D gene	V gene	clone size	J gene	CDR3 DNA	CDR3 protein
.	TRBV9	.	TRBJ1-2	TGTGCCAGCTTCGTCGGCAGGGGAGTAAGCTACACCTTC	CASFVGRGVSYTF
.	TRBV10-3	.	TRBJ2-3	TGTGCCATCAGTGCGCCGGGAGATACGCAGTATTTT	CAISAPGDTQYF
.	TRBV14	.	TRBJ2-7	TGTGCCAGCAGCCCGTGGGGACTCCGGGGCGAGCAGTACTTC	CASSPWGLRGEQYF
.	TRBV11-1	.	TRBJ2-3	TGTGCCAGCAGCTTATGGGGGGATACGCAGTATTTT	CASSLWGDTQYF
TRBD2	TRBV10-3	.	TRBJ2-5	TGTGCCATCAGTACTACTAGCGGGGCCCAAGAGACCCAGTACTTC	CAISTTSGAQETQYF
.	TRBV27	.	TRBJ2-3	TGTGCCAGCACTGGGGGGCGGGGGACAACAAGCACAGATACGCAGTATTTT	CASTGGRGTTSTDTQYF
.	TRBV6-1	once	TRBJ1-6	TGTGCCAGCAGTGAAAGGATGTTTCGAGGGAATTCACCCCTCCACTTT	CASSERMFRGNSPLHF
.	TRBV7-2	.	TRBJ1-3	TGTGCCAGCAGCTTTAGGTGGGGCGACTCTGGAAACACCATATATTTT	CASSFRWGDSGNTIYF
.	TRBV19	once	TRBJ1-1	TGTGCCAGTAGTATATCGGAGGAGAGGAACACTGAAGCTTTCTTT	CASSISEERNTEAFF
.	TRBV5-1	few	TRBJ2-1	TGCGCCAGCAGCGACCAGGGCGTGGGATTCGATGAGCAGTTCTTC	CASSDQGVGFDEQFF
.	TRBV19	.	TRBJ1-1	TGTGCCAGTAGTATAGGGGCGAGGGTAGCAGAAGCTTTCTTT	CASSIGARVAEAFF
.	TRBV30	.	TRBJ1-2	TGTGCCTGGAGACGAACAGATGGCTACACCTTC	CAWRRTDGYTF
.	TRBV28	.	TRBJ1-5	TGTGCCAGCAGTGAAGACAACAATCAGCCCCAGCATTTT	CASSEDNNQPQHF
TRBD1	TRBV5-4	once	TRBJ1-4	TGTGCCAGCAGCTGGGGGACAGGGACTAATGAAAAACTGTTTTTT	CASSWGTGTNEKLFF
.	TRBV5-1	.	TRBJ1-1	TGCGCCAGCAGCTTGGCGTTGGCGGGTGGGGCTGAAGCTTTCTTT	CASSLALAGGAEAFF
TRBD1	TRBV29-1	.	TRBJ2-3	TGCAGCGTTGATGGGGACAGGGGTCCATCAGATACGCAGTATTTT	CSVDGDRGPSDTQYF
TRBD2	TRBV2	.	TRBJ2-1	TGTGCCAGCAGTGAAGTAGGCGGGGGAAAAGATGAGCAGTTCTTC	CASSEVGGGKDEQFF
.	TRBV29-1	.	TRBJ1-5	TGCAGCGCCGCCGGGGCGCAGAGTCAGCCCCAGCATTTT	CSAAGAQSQPQHF